One T cell receptor (beta chain) is described in this entry. This entry belongs to a study of control samples from healthy donors and cancer patients. Using immunoSEQ multiplex PCR, the repertoire was profiled, and TCRdb retains in-frame clones only, with some absent. The sample includes about 110,000 clones, around nine tenths seen only once; the top ten take roughly 4.5%. Trimming cost V 8 bases and J 4 bases, with 16 bases left between them. Germline V gene lookup returns CDR1 LNHNV and CDR2 YYDKDF (reference sequence). CDR3 size: 14 residues. The V gene is TRBV15, the J gene TRBJ2-3; D gene unclear. Specimen: blood. The sequence was collected from a human donor in good health. The donor label of this sample is uncertain. The CDR3 sequence: CATSEDWSADTQYF. In nucleotides, the CDR3 is TGTGCCACCTCGGAAGACTGGAGCGCAGATACGCAGTATTTT.